The 18 T cell receptor beta chains listed next were all sequenced from one sample in a study of response to subunit inactivated influenza vaccine (dated by TCRdb to 2017 to 2018). The protocol used for the library was RT-PCR. TCRdb records Illumina HiSeq 2500 as the sequencer. TCRdb took the public reads, trimmed them with fastp at Q25, ran MiXCR for clone calling and kept in-frame beta chains. Each CDR3 protein appears once, grouped with its most common genes and DNA. Within this sample are 500,000 to 550,000 distinct CDR3 sequences, with less than 25% of them counted one time only. Approximately 3% of the sample is taken by the ten largest. These data also formed part of another study, on T cells expressing NK-cell markers. As the second study states: 5'RACE template switching, by which a universal primer site and unique molecular identifiers were added, was used to make TCR beta cDNA libraries.

This material consisted of CD4+ T cells sorted from PBMCs, taken roughly 12 days after vaccination. The receptors come from a man aged 50-60 years who received an inactivated influenza vaccine. Donor details come from another sample of the same person, matched by shared clones.

This clonotype was found many times. This chain uses TRBV5-5 with TRBJ1-5, with D possibly TRBD1 on 5 matching bases. Germline V gene lookup returns CDR1 SGHKS and CDR2 YYEKEE (reference sequence). V lost 8 bases and J lost 0, with 9 bases in between. The CDR3 is 13 amino acids. This CDR3 is CASQGYSNQPQHF. Here the CDR3 DNA reads TGTGCCAGTCAGGGTTATAGCAATCAGCCCCAGCATTTT.

The sample holds a few counts of this clonotype. The chain has TRBV20-1 and TRBJ2-2, with 7 bases that match TRBD1. CDR3 size: 14 residues. V lost 5 bases, J lost 5 bases, and 8 bases stayed unmatched. Per the germline V gene, CDR1 is DFQATT and CDR2 is SNEGSKA (reference sequence). CDR3 sequence reads: CSAVAGGSTGELFF. In nucleotides, the CDR3 is TGCAGTGCTGTGGCAGGGGGAAGTACCGGGGAGCTGTTTTTT.

This clonotype was seen many times. The chain uses TRBV4-1 and TRBJ1-1; D is unresolved. CDR1 is MGHRA, CDR2 YSYEKL, per germline. V gave up 7 bases and J gave up 0 bases, with 12 bases separating them. CDR3 length: 14 residues. The CDR3 loop reads CASTRLVMNTEAFF. CDR3 sequence (DNA): TGCGCCAGCACCCGGCTGGTTATGAACACTGAAGCTTTCTTT.

The chain carries TRBV29-1 and TRBJ1-1, with D unclear. The germline V gene has CDR1 SQVTM and CDR2 ANQGSEA. Trimming left V 5 bases short and J 1 base short, with 8 bases between. The CDR3 runs to 12 residues. CDR3 sequence: CSVRSWNTEAFF. The CDR3 DNA follows: TGCAGCGTTCGAAGCTGGAACACTGAAGCTTTCTTT.

CDR3 nucleotide sequence: TGTGCCAGCAGTGATCCAGGGGGCTTAGCGAAAAACATTCAGTACTTC. It codes for CASSDPGGLAKNIQYF. The rearrangement links TRBV2 to TRBJ2-4, with 8 positions matching TRBD1. There are 16 residues in the CDR3. Unmatched junction bases numbered 8, after V lost 3 bases and J lost 4 bases. Germline lookup yields CDR1 SNHLY and CDR2 FYNNEI.

The chain joins TRBV5-1 to TRBJ1-4, with 8 bases lining up with TRBD1. V was clipped by 3 bases and J by 8 bases; unmatched bases: 6. CDR3 size: 14 residues. Germline V gene sequence: CDR1 SGHRS, CDR2 YFSETQ. The CDR3 is CASSSDRAGEKLFF. CDR3 DNA sequence: TGCGCCAGCAGCTCGGACAGGGCTGGGGAAAAACTGTTTTTT.

With regard to this clonotype: A much bigger clone sits one base away, suggesting this may be a read error. This sequence joins TRBV5-1 and TRBJ2-2; possibly TRBD1 for D (6 bases). Germline V gives CDR1 SGHRS, CDR2 YFSETQ. The CDR3 loop spans 15 amino acids. CDR3 region: CGSSLGHGNTGELFF. In DNA, the CDR3 is TGCGGCAGCAGCTTGGGACACGGGAACACCGGGGAGCTGTTTTTT. Complete variable domain (other parts from reference TRBV5-1 and TRBJ2-2): KAGVTQTPRYLIKTRGQQVTLSCSPISGHRSVSWYQQTPGQGLQFLFEYFSETQRNKGNFPGRFSGRQFSNSRSEMNVSTLELGDSALYLCGSSLGHGNTGELFFGEGSRLTVL.

The rearrangement links TRBV20-1 to TRBJ2-7, with D possibly TRBD1 on 5 matching bases. The germline gives CDR1 DFQATT, CDR2 SNEGSKA (reference sequence). V shed 3 bases and J shed 1 base, with 13 bases lying between them. This CDR3 is 14 amino acids long. CDR3 sequence (DNA): TGCAGTGCTAGTGTCGCAGGGTTTTCCTACGAGCAGTACTTC. It specifies CSASVAGFSYEQYF.

Ten or more counts support this clonotype. This chain connects TRBV3-1 to TRBJ2-1; the D is unclear. Trimming cost V 1 base and J 0 bases, with 13 bases left between them. From germline, CDR1 is LGHDT and CDR2 YNNKEL (reference sequence). The CDR3 spans 17 residues. The CDR3 protein is CASSQVFSDVSYNEQFF. In nucleotides, the CDR3 is TGTGCCAGCAGCCAAGTTTTCTCAGACGTCTCCTACAATGAGCAGTTCTTC.

There are many counts of this clonotype. The chain carries TRBV5-1 and TRBJ2-5, with a possible D match to TRBD2 (5 bases). Germline-derived CDR1 and CDR2 are SGHRS and YFSETQ. Trimming took 4 bases from V and 5 from J, leaving 15 bases between them. The CDR3 length is 14 residues. The DNA of the CDR3 is TGCGCCAGCAGCCCTAATAGTAGGAGGGAGACCCAGTACTTC. Amino acid sequence: CASSPNSRRETQYF. Drawing the rest from reference TRBV5-1 and TRBJ2-5, the complete variable domain is KAGVTQTPRYLIKTRGQQVTLSCSPISGHRSVSWYQQTPGQGLQFLFEYFSETQRNKGNFPGRFSGRQFSNSRSEMNVSTLELGDSALYLCASSPNSRRETQYFGPGTRLLVL.

The V and J genes are TRBV20-1 and TRBJ2-7; 7 positions match TRBD2. V was clipped by 4 bases and J by 7 bases; unmatched bases: 13. The V gene's germline CDR1 is DFQATT and CDR2 SNEGSKA (reference sequence). The CDR3 spans 14 residues. The chain's CDR3 is CSATGAGASREQYF. The CDR3 nucleotides are TGCAGTGCTACAGGTGCGGGAGCCTCACGGGAGCAGTACTTC.

This rearrangement joins TRBV14 to TRBJ1-1; a possible D gene is TRBD1 (6 bases). Germline V CDR1 and CDR2: SGHDN, FVKESK. V was cut by 1 base and J by 6 bases, with 9 bases left in between. The CDR3 sequence is 13 residues long. The CDR3 reads CASSQVPGAEAFF. The CDR3 nucleotides are TGTGCCAGCAGCCAAGTCCCAGGGGCTGAAGCTTTCTTT.

This clonotype was detected a few times. This chain uses TRBV5-1 with TRBJ1-1, with D perhaps TRBD1 (5 bases). V was trimmed by 8 bases and J by 6 bases, leaving 17 bases between them. Per germline, CDR1 SGHRS and CDR2 YFSETQ. The CDR3 consists of 13 residues. In nucleotides, the CDR3 is TGCGCCAGTAACCCTCCGGGACGGCCTGAAGCTTTCTTT. Protein product: CASNPPGRPEAFF. The full variable domain, its missing parts supplied by reference TRBV5-1 and TRBJ1-1, is KAGVTQTPRYLIKTRGQQVTLSCSPISGHRSVSWYQQTPGQGLQFLFEYFSETQRNKGNFPGRFSGRQFSNSRSEMNVSTLELGDSALYLCASNPPGRPEAFFGQGTRLTVV.

This clonotype came up a few times. V and J are TRBV5-1 and TRBJ2-3, with D hard to call. The germline gives CDR1 SGHRS, CDR2 YFSETQ. V dropped 4 bases and J dropped 1 base, with 13 bases sitting between them. This CDR3 has 15 residues. CDR3 bases: TGCGCCAGCAGCCCCGGGCCGGTGGGCACAGATACGCAGTATTTT. It specifies CASSPGPVGTDTQYF.

This clonotype has a handful of counts. V usage is TRBV20-1 and J usage is TRBJ2-1, with D possibly matching TRBD1 (6 bases). Trimming shortened V by 6 bases and J by 9 bases, and 18 bases separated the two germline ends. Germline CDR1 reads DFQATT; CDR2 reads SNEGSKA (reference sequence). CDR3 length: 13 amino acids. The CDR3 here is CSAEATGQGEQFF. The DNA for the CDR3 is TGCAGTGCCGAAGCGACAGGTCAGGGTGAGCAGTTCTTC.

This CDR3 reads CASSLTGRNSPLHF. CDR3 coding DNA: TGTGCCAGCAGTTTGACAGGGAGAAATTCACCCCTCCACTTT. This chain connects TRBV12-3 or TRBV12-4 to TRBJ1-6, with TRBD1 identical over 7 bases. Germline trimming cut 3 bases from V and 7 bases from J; bases unmatched to any gene: 3. This CDR3 is built from 14 residues.

This clonotype was seen just once. A single base separates this from a much larger clone, so it may be a read error. This chain uses TRBV11-1 with TRBJ2-1, with D unclear. TRBJ2-7 matches the DNA end more closely, so the J call is doubtful. Germline loops: CDR1 SGHAT, CDR2 FQDESV (reference sequence). This CDR3 is built from 12 residues. In DNA form, the CDR3 reads TGTGCCAGCAGCTCACCCTACAATGAGCAGTACTTC. It specifies CASSSPYNEQYF.

This clonotype appeared a few times. This chain joins TRBV5-1 and TRBJ2-1, with 11 bases identical to TRBD2. The junction had 5 bases not matched to a gene; V was cut back by 3 bases and J by 0 bases. Germline V CDR1 and CDR2: SGHRS, YFSETQ. The CDR3 consists of 17 residues. This CDR3 reads CASSSTSGSTSYNEQFF. CDR3 sequence (DNA): TGCGCCAGCAGCTCAACTAGCGGGAGTACCTCCTACAATGAGCAGTTCTTC.